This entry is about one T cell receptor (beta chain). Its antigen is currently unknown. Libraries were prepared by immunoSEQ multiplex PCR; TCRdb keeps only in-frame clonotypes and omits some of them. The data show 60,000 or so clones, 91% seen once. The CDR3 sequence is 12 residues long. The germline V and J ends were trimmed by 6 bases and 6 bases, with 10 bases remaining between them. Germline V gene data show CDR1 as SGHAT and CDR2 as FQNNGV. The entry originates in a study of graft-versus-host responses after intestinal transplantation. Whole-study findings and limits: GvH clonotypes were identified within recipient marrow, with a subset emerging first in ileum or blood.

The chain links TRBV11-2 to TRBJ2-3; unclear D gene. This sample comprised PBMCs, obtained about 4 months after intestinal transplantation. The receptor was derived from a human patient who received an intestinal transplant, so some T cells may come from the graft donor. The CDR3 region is CASRRLADTQYF. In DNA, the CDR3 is TGTGCCAGCAGACGACTGGCTGATACGCAGTATTTT.